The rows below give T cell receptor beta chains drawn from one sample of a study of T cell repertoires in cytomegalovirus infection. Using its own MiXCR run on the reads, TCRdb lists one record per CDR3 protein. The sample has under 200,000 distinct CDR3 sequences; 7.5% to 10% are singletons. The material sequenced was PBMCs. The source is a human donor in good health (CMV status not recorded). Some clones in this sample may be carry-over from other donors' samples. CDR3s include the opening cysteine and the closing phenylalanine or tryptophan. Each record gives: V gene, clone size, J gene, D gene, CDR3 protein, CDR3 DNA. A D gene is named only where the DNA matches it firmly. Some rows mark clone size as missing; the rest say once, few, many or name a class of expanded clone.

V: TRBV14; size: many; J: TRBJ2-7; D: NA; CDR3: CASSHNGGVSYEQYF; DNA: TGTGCCAGCAGCCATAACGGAGGGGTCTCCTACGAGCAGTACTTC
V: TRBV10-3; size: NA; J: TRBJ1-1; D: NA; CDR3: CAISGTSMNTEAFF; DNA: TGTGCCATCAGTGGAACATCCATGAACACTGAAGCTTTCTTT
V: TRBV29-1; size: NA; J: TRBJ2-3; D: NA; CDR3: CSAAQGPDTQYF; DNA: TGCAGCGCAGCACAGGGCCCAGATACGCAGTATTTT
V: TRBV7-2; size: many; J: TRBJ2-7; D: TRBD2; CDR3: CASSLDPRGVPYEQYF; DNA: TGTGCCAGCAGCTTAGACCCCCGGGGGGTCCCCTACGAGCAGTACTTC
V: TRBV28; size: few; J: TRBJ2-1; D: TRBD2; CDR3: CASRQPGQRTSGSLNEQFF; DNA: TGTGCCAGCAGACAACCGGGACAGCGGACTAGCGGGAGCCTTAATGAGCAGTTCTTC
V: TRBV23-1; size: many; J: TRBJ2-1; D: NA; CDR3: CASSQSGRGAYNEQFF; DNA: TGCGCCAGCAGTCAATCGGGCAGGGGAGCCTACAATGAGCAGTTCTTC
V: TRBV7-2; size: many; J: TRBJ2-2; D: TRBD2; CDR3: CASSPGLAGAGELFF; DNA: TGTGCCAGCAGCCCGGGACTAGCGGGGGCCGGGGAGCTGTTTTTT
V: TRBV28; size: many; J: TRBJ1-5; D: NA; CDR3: CASSLPGQGHQPQHF; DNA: TGTGCCAGCAGTTTACCGGGGCAGGGTCATCAGCCCCAGCATTTT
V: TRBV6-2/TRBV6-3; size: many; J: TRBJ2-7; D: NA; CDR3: CASSYPSHLSGSSYEQYF; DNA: TGTGCCAGCAGTTATCCGAGTCACCTCAGCGGAAGCTCCTACGAGCAGTACTTC
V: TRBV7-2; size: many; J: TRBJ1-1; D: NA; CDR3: CASSPPRPGQRVNTEAFF; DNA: TGTGCCAGCAGTCCTCCGAGGCCCGGACAGAGGGTGAACACTGAAGCTTTCTTT
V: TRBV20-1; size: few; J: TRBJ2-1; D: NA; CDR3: CSARKEGGMREQFF; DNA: TGCAGTGCCCGAAAGGAAGGGGGTATGCGTGAGCAGTTCTTC
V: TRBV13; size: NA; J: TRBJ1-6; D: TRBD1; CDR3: CASSDQGAGSPLHF; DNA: TGTGCCAGCAGCGACCAGGGGGCCGGTTCACCCCTCCACTTT
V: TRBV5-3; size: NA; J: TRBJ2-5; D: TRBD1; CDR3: CASSLGDRGIETQYF; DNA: TGTGCCAGCAGCTTGGGGGACAGGGGGATAGAGACCCAGTACTTC
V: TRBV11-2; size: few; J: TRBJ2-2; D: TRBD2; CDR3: CASSPLGTSGGARTGELFF; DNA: TGTGCCAGCAGCCCGTTAGGGACTAGCGGGGGGGCCCGCACCGGGGAGCTGTTTTTT
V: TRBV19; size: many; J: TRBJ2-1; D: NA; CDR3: CASARPSVTYNEQFF; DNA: TGTGCCAGCGCAAGACCTAGCGTTACCTACAATGAGCAGTTCTTC
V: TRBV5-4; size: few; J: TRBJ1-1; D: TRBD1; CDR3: CASSPPDRVPEAFF; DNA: TGTGCCAGCAGCCCGCCGGACAGGGTCCCTGAAGCTTTCTTT
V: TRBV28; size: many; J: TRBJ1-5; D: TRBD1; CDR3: CASSLRDRVGQPQHF; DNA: TGTGCCAGCAGTCTCCGGGACAGGGTCGGGCAGCCCCAGCATTTT
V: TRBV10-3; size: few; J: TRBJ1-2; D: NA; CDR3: CATEGQLSNYGYTF; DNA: TGTGCCACCGAAGGACAGCTCTCTAACTATGGCTACACCTTC
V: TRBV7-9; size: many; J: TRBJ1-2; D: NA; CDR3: CASSRSPLSIYGYTF; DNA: TGTGCCAGCAGTCGGAGCCCACTCAGTATTTATGGCTACACCTTC
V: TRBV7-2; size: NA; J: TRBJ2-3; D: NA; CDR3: CASSQSVSADTQYF; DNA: TGTGCCAGCAGCCAGTCGGTGTCGGCAGATACGCAGTATTTT
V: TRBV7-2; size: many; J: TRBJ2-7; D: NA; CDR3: CASSPTGTPLEQYF; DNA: TGTGCCAGCAGCCCGACCGGGACCCCCCTCGAGCAGTACTTC
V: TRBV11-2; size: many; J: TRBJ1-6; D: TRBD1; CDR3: CASSILSGTAGSPLHF; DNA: TGTGCCAGCAGCATACTTTCCGGGACAGCCGGGTCACCCCTCCACTTT
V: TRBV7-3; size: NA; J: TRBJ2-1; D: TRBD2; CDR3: CASSLTAGGYNEQFF; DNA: TGTGCCAGCAGCTTAACAGCGGGAGGGTACAATGAGCAGTTCTTC
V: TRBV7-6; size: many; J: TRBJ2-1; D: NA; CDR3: CASSGGASNEQFF; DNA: TGTGCCAGCAGCGGGGGGGCTAGCAATGAGCAGTTCTTC
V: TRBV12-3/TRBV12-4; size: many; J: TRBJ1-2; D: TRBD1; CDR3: CASSFGTGHQGYTF; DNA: TGTGCCAGCAGTTTTGGGACAGGACATCAGGGCTACACCTTC
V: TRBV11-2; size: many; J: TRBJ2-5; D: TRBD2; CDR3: CASSSFPGLAGDMAHPQETQYF; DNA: TGTGCCAGCAGCTCCTTCCCCGGACTAGCGGGAGATATGGCCCATCCCCAAGAGACCCAGTACTTC
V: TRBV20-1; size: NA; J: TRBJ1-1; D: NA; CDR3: CSARDRGGTTEAFF; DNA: TGCAGTGCTAGAGACCGGGGGGGGACCACTGAAGCTTTCTTT
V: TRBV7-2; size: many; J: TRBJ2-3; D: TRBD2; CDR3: CASTPTPVGRGGTDTQYF; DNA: TGTGCCAGCACCCCCACCCCGGTTGGGCGGGGGGGCACAGATACGCAGTATTTT
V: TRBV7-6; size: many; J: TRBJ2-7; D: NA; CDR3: CASSALTGYEQYF; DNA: TGTGCCAGCAGCGCCCTGACGGGATACGAGCAGTACTTC
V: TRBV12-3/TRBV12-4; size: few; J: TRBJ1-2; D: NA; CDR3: CASSFKGYSAGYTF; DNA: TGTGCCAGCAGCTTTAAGGGGTATTCGGCCGGCTACACCTTC
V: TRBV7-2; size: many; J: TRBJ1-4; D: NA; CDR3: CASSLWAPTLGEKLFF; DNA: TGTGCCAGCAGCCTATGGGCCCCCACTCTGGGTGAAAAACTGTTTTTT
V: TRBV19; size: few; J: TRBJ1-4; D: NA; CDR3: CASSTQDEKLFF; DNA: TGTGCCAGTAGTACTCAGGATGAAAAACTGTTTTTT
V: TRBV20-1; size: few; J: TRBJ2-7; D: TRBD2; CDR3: CSASPTSGNRGYEQYF; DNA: TGCAGTGCTAGCCCAACTAGCGGGAACCGGGGTTACGAGCAGTACTTC
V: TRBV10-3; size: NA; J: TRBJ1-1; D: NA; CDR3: CAISGGFGTEAFF; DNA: TGTGCCATCAGTGGAGGGTTCGGCACTGAAGCTTTCTTT
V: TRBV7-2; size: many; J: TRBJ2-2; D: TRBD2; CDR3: CASARLAGNTGELFF; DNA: TGTGCCAGCGCCAGACTAGCGGGGAACACCGGGGAGCTGTTTTTT
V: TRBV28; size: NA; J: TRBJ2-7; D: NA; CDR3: CASSSLEAPYEQYF; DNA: TGTGCCAGCAGTTCCCTGGAGGCGCCCTACGAGCAGTATTTC
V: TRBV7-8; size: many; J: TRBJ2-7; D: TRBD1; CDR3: CASSARQGLGGEQYF; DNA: TGTGCCAGCAGCGCTCGACAGGGTCTTGGTGGGGAGCAGTACTTC
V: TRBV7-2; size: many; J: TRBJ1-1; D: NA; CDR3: CASSPPGGNPEAFF; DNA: TGTGCCAGCAGCCCACCGGGGGGTAATCCTGAAGCTTTCTTT
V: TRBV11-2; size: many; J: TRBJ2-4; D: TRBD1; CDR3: CASSFWTGELAKNIQYF; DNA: TGTGCCAGCAGCTTCTGGACAGGTGAACTAGCCAAAAACATTCAGTACTTC
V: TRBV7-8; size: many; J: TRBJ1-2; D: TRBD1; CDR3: CASSLRTGGNYGYTF; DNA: TGTGCCAGCAGCTTGCGGACAGGGGGGAACTATGGCTACACCTTC
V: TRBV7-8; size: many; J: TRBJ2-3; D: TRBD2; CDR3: CASSLASGLVRTDTQYF; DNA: TGTGCCAGCAGCTTAGCTTCGGGACTAGTTCGCACAGATACGCAGTATTTT
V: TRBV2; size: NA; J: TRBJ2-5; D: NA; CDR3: CASSNARSGETQYF; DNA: TGTGCCAGCAGCAACGCTCGATCGGGAGAGACCCAGTACTTC
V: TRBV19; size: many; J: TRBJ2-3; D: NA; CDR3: CASSIDLLTDTQYF; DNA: TGTGCCAGTAGTATAGATCTCTTGACAGATACGCAGTATTTT
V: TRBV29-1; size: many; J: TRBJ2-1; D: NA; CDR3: CSGAVGRNEQFF; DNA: TGCAGCGGTGCGGTGGGAAGAAATGAGCAGTTCTTC
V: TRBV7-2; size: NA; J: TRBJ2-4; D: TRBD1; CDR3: CASSLDRWNIQYF; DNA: TGTGCCAGCAGCCTGGACAGGTGGAACATTCAGTACTTC
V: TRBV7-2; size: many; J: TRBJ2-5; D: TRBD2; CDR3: CASSLGLAGAQETQYF; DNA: TGTGCCAGCAGCTTAGGGCTAGCGGGAGCCCAAGAGACCCAGTACTTC
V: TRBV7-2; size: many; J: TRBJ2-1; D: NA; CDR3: CASSLAVRVYNEQFF; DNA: TGTGCCAGCAGCTTAGCGGTGCGAGTCTACAATGAGCAGTTCTTC
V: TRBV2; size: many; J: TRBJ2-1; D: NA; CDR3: CASSAGTKYNEQFF; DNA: TGTGCCAGCAGCGCCGGGACAAAGTACAATGAGCAGTTCTTC
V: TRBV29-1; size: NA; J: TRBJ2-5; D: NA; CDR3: CSVEPPGVEETQYF; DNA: TGCAGCGTTGAACCCCCGGGAGTCGAAGAGACCCAGTACTTC
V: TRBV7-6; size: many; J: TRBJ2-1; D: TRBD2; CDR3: CASSLGTSGASYNEQFF; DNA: TGTGCCAGCAGCTTAGGGACTAGCGGGGCCTCCTACAATGAGCAGTTCTTC
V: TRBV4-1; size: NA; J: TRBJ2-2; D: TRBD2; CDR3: CASSHFGGGNTGELFF; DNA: TGCGCCAGCAGCCATTTTGGGGGGGGGAACACCGGGGAGCTGTTTTTT
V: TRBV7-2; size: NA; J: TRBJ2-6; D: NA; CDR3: CASSPRGGPGGANVLTF; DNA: TGTGCCAGCAGCCCCCGAGGAGGGCCGGGTGGGGCCAACGTCCTGACTTTC
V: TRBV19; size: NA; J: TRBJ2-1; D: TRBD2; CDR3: CATSSSGRYNEQFF; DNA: TGTGCCACATCCTCTAGCGGGAGATACAATGAGCAGTTCTTC
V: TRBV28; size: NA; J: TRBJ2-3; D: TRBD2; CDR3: CASNTRAGGPDTQYF; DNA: TGTGCCAGCAATACACGGGCGGGAGGGCCAGATACGCAGTATTTT
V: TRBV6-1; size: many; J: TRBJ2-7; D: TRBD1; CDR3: CASRTGQGEQYF; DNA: TGTGCCAGCCGGACAGGGCAAGGCGAGCAGTACTTC
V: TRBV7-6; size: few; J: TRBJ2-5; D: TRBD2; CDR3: CASSTGLAGGQETQYF; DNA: TGTGCCAGCAGCACAGGACTAGCGGGAGGTCAGGAGACCCAGTACTTC
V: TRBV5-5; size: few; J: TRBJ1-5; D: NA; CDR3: CASSLVPGNSNQPQHF; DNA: TGTGCCAGCAGCCTGGTTCCGGGAAATAGCAATCAGCCCCAGCATTTT
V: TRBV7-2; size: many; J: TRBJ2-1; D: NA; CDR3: CASSASYNEQFF; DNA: TGTGCCAGCAGCGCCTCTTACAATGAGCAGTTCTTC
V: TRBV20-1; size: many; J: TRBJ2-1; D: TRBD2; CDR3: CSARDLAGGFEQFF; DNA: TGCAGTGCTAGAGATCTTGCGGGGGGTTTTGAGCAGTTCTTC